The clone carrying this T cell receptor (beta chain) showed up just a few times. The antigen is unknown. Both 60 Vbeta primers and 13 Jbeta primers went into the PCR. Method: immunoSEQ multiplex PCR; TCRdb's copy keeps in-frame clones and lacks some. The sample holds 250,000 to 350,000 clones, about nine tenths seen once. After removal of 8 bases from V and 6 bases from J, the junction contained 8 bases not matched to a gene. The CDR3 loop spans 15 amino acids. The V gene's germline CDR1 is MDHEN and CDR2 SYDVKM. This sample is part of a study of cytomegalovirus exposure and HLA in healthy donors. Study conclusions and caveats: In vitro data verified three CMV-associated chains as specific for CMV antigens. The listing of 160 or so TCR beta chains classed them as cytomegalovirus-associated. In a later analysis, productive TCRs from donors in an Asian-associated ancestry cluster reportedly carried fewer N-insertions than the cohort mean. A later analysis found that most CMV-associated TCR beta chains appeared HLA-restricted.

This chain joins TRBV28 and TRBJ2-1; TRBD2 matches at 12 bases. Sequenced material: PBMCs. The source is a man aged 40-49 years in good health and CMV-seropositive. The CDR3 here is CASCTLAGGGNEQFF. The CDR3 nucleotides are TGTGCCAGCTGTACCCTAGCGGGAGGGGGCAATGAGCAGTTCTTC.